Presented here are 21 T cell receptor beta chains from one specimen sequenced in a study of CD8+ T cells in alopecia areata. Treatment denoted: oral pan-JAK inhibitor, 5-10 mg twice daily. RNA was isolated and reverse transcribed to cDNA, the sequencing template. Assay used: immunoSEQ multiplex PCR; TCRdb lists only in-frame clones, some missing. The table shows more than 90,000 clones, with about 54% occurring only once. Specimen: CD8+ T cells sorted from blood, collected at week 4, from a patient treated with tofacitinib. The source of these receptors is a human donor with alopecia areata.

The chain combines TRBV4-3 with TRBJ2-1, with unresolved D. Between the trimmed V and J ends, which lost 1 base and 2 bases, there was a span of 9 bases. This CDR3 comprises 15 residues. Germline loops: CDR1 LGHNA, CDR2 YSLEER. DNA for the CDR3: TGCGCCAGCAGCCAAGTGGCGACCCCCTACAATGAGCAGTTCTTC. It yields the protein CASSQVATPYNEQFF.

The rearrangement links TRBV30 to TRBJ1-2, with 7 positions matching TRBD1. CDR3 size: 14 residues. CDR1 and CDR2 (germline): GTSNPN, SVGIG (reference sequence). V shed 2 bases, J shed 4 bases, and the junction held 7 bases outside the gene matches. CDR3 region: CAWSPGQRSYGYTF. The CDR3 DNA is TGTGCCTGGAGTCCGGGACAGAGATCCTATGGCTACACCTTC.

The J gene is TRBJ2-7, the V gene TRBV15, with TRBD1 identical over 8 bases. The trim removed 5 bases at V and 7 bases at J, leaving 4 bases unmatched. The germline gives CDR1 LNHNV, CDR2 YYDKDF (reference sequence). The CDR3 extends over 12 amino acids. The CDR3 nucleotides are TGTGCCACCAGCGGGACAGGAGCGGAGCAGTACTTC. It codes for CATSGTGAEQYF. The whole variable domain, remainder taken from reference TRBV15 and TRBJ2-7, is DAMVIQNPRYQVTQFGKPVTLSCSQTLNHNVMYWYQQKSSQAPKLLFHYYDKDFNNEADTPDNFQSRRPNTSFCFLDIRSPGLGDTAMYLCATSGTGAEQYFGPGTRLTVT.

The chain employs TRBV19 and TRBJ2-7, with D unresolved. Trimming removed 7 bases at V and 7 bases at J, with 11 bases between. In germline, CDR1 is LNHDA, CDR2 SQIVND (reference sequence). The CDR3 spans 11 residues. The CDR3 nucleotides are TGTGCCAGTACCTCCGGTCGTGAGCAGTACTTC. Translated: CASTSGREQYF.

The J gene is TRBJ2-3, the V gene TRBV5-6; D gene uncertain. This CDR3 comprises 12 residues. Trimming shortened V by 4 bases and J by 6 bases, and 9 bases separated the two germline ends. CDR1 is SGHDT, CDR2 YYEEEE, per germline. As DNA, the CDR3 is TGTGCCAGCAGCCTTCTTACGGATACGCAGTATTTT. Its translation: CASSLLTDTQYF.

V and J are TRBV29-1 and TRBJ2-7; TRBD1 matches at 8 bases. The CDR3 is 12 residues long. Losses at the gene ends were 3 bases for V and 5 bases for J; bases not matched to a gene: 3. Germline V gene sequence: CDR1 SQVTM, CDR2 ANQGSEA. The CDR3 bases are TGCAGCGTTGAGGGGACAGGTGACGAGCAGTACTTC. It translates to CSVEGTGDEQYF.

The chain uses TRBV27 and TRBJ1-2; D ambiguous. Trimming pared 3 bases from V and 2 bases from J, leaving 10 bases between. The V gene's germline CDR1 is MNHEY and CDR2 SMNVEV (reference sequence). This CDR3 is 14 amino acids long. CDR3: CASSFGRQNYGYTF. The CDR3 nucleotides are TGTGCCAGCAGTTTCGGCAGGCAGAACTATGGCTACACCTTC.

V and J are TRBV19 and TRBJ1-2; no definite D call. CDR3 length equals 13 residues. Trimming took off 9 bases at V and 7 bases at J, with 18 bases between the two ends. Germline V gives CDR1 LNHDA, CDR2 SQIVND (reference sequence). The chain's CDR3 is CASGPAVRGGYTF. In DNA form, the CDR3 reads TGTGCCAGCGGGCCCGCGGTCCGGGGTGGCTACACCTTC.

The rearrangement uses TRBV13 and TRBJ2-7; D is perhaps TRBD1 (6 bases). This CDR3 is built from 14 residues. Germline V CDR1 and CDR2: PRHDT, FYEKMQ (reference sequence). V lost 5 bases, J lost 2 bases, and 13 bases lay in between. This CDR3 reads CASSNGQLPYEQYF. The CDR3 region has the DNA TGTGCCAGCAGCAACGGACAGCTTCCCTACGAGCAGTACTTC.

This clone was seen a handful of times. The chain links TRBV29-1 to TRBJ2-3; D uncertain. Trimming shortened V by 3 bases and J by 8 bases, and 12 bases separated the two germline ends. The CDR3 consists of 12 residues. The germline CDR1 and CDR2 sequences are SQVTM and ANQGSEA. The CDR3 here is CSVDEVSGTQYF. The CDR3 coding sequence is TGCAGCGTTGATGAGGTTTCGGGTACGCAGTATTTT.

The chain recombines TRBV23-1 with TRBJ1-6; D ambiguous. TRBV23-1 is assigned to the ORF class and has an uncertain function. The CDR3 contains 14 residues. Trimming left V 2 bases short and J 6 bases short, with 8 bases between. CDR3 amino acids: CASSQAGGNSPLHF. The CDR3 nucleotides read TGCGCCAGCAGTCAAGCAGGAGGTAATTCACCCCTCCACTTT.

A note on this clone: The sample holds other DNA sequences that translate to the same CDR3. This chain joins TRBV29-1 and TRBJ1-1; no clear D gene. CDR3 size: 10 residues. The germline V gene encodes CDR1 SQVTM and CDR2 ANQGSEA. The V gene lost 4 bases and the J gene lost 5 bases, with 5 bases spanning the gap. The CDR3 sequence: CSVVGTEAFF. In DNA, the CDR3 is TGCAGCGTTGTCGGAACTGAAGCTTTCTTT.

The chain links TRBV5-6 to TRBJ1-5, with D perhaps TRBD1 (5 bases). The CDR3 covers 14 residues. Germline V gives CDR1 SGHDT, CDR2 YYEEEE. V was clipped by 3 bases and J by 1 base, with 8 bases between them. CDR3 residues: CASSWGVSNQPQHF. Here the CDR3 DNA reads TGTGCCAGCAGCTGGGGGGTGAGCAATCAGCCCCAGCATTTT.

The V gene is TRBV19, the J gene TRBJ1-5, with D perhaps TRBD1 (5 bases). Germline loops: CDR1 LNHDA, CDR2 SQIVND (reference sequence). This CDR3 spans 12 amino acids. V shed 5 bases and J shed 11 bases, with 13 bases lying between them. The CDR3 region has the DNA TGTGCCAGTAGTGGCCGGGACTTGTCCCAGCATTTT. This codes for CASSGRDLSQHF. Looking up the rest from reference TRBV19 and TRBJ1-5 gives the full variable domain: DGGITQSPKYLFRKEGQNVTLSCEQNLNHDAMYWYRQDPGQGLRLIYYSQIVNDFQKGDIAEGYSVSREKKESFPLTVTSAQKNPTAFYLCASSGRDLSQHFGDGTRLSIL.

This clone appeared a single time. The same CDR3 arises from other DNA sequences in this sample as well. The J gene is TRBJ1-1, the V gene TRBV30; no firm D call. From germline, CDR1 is GTSNPN and CDR2 SVGIG (reference sequence). The CDR3 is 12 amino acids. V was pared by 0 bases and J by 1 base, with 3 bases between. The DNA of the CDR3 is TGTGCCTGGAGTGTCGGGAACACTGAAGCTTTCTTT. This codes for CAWSVGNTEAFF.

V and J are TRBV7-9 and TRBJ2-1, with D possibly matching TRBD2 (6 bases). CDR3 length: 14 amino acids. Trimming took 5 bases from V and 0 from J, leaving 8 bases between them. Per the germline V gene, CDR1 is SEHNR and CDR2 is FQNEAQ (reference sequence). CDR3 protein: CASSAGRSYNEQFF. The CDR3 DNA sequence: TGTGCCAGCAGCGCGGGGCGCTCCTACAATGAGCAGTTCTTC.

This clone was found once. This sequence joins TRBV29-1 and TRBJ1-1; 9 nucleotides align to TRBD1. Germline lookup yields CDR1 SQVTM and CDR2 ANQGSEA. The CDR3 spans 17 residues. V lost 6 bases and J lost 7; bases outside the gene matches: 21. Here the CDR3 reads CSVEGGMGRTGVIEAFF. Here the CDR3 DNA reads TGCAGCGTCGAGGGGGGAATGGGTCGGACAGGGGTTATTGAAGCTTTCTTT.

This rearrangement joins TRBV4-2 to TRBJ2-1, with 9 bases identical to TRBD1. Per germline, CDR1 LGHNA and CDR2 YNFKEQ. CDR3 length equals 14 residues. The V gene end was trimmed by 5 bases and the J gene end by 5 bases; junction bases not matched to a gene: 4. Here the CDR3 DNA reads TGTGCCAGCAGCTGGGGACAGGGCAACAATGAGCAGTTCTTC. It encodes CASSWGQGNNEQFF.

The chain has TRBV29-1 and TRBJ2-3, with D unresolved. Germline V gives CDR1 SQVTM, CDR2 ANQGSEA. This CDR3 is built from 10 residues. Trimming cost V 5 bases and J 5 bases, with 5 bases left between them. CDR3 residues: CSVSKDTQYF. The CDR3 DNA sequence: TGCAGCGTTTCAAAAGATACGCAGTATTTT.

The CDR3 nucleotides are TGTGCCAGCAGCCAATTCAGGGTAGACCAGCCCCAGCATTTT. Translating gives CASSQFRVDQPQHF. J is TRBJ1-5 and V is TRBV27; perhaps TRBD1 as D (5 bases). CDR1 is MNHEY and CDR2 is SMNVEV in the germline V gene (reference sequence). The ends were cut back, 6 bases at V and 7 bases at J, with 16 bases in the middle. The CDR3 is made up of 14 amino acids.

The gene calls are TRBV2 and TRBJ1-6; TRBD1 aligns across 7 bases. The germline gives CDR1 SNHLY, CDR2 FYNNEI. This CDR3 comprises 16 residues. After removal of 6 bases from V and 4 bases from J, the junction contained 9 bases not matched to a gene. The CDR3 sequence: CASRGDRMDYNSPLHF. CDR3 DNA sequence: TGTGCCAGCAGAGGGGACAGAATGGATTATAATTCACCCCTCCACTTT.